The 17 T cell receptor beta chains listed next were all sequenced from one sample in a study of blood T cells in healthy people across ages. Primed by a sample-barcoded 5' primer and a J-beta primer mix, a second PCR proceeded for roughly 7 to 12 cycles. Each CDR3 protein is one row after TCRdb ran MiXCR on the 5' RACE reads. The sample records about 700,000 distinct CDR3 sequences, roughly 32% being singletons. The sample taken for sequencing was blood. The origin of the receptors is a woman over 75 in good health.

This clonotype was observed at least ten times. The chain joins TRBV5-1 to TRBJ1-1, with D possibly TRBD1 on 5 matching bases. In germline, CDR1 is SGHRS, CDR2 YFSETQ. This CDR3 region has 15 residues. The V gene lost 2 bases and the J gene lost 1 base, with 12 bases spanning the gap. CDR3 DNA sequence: TGCGCCAGCAGCTTTGAGAGGGGTTGGAACACTGAAGCTTTCTTT. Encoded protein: CASSFERGWNTEAFF.

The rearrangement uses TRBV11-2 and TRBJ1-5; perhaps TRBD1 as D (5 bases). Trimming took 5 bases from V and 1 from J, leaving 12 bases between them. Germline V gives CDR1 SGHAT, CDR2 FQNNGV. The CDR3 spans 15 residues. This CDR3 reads CASSPGLRSNQPQHF. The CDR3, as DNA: TGTGCCAGCAGCCCGGGGCTTCGGAGCAATCAGCCCCAGCATTTT.

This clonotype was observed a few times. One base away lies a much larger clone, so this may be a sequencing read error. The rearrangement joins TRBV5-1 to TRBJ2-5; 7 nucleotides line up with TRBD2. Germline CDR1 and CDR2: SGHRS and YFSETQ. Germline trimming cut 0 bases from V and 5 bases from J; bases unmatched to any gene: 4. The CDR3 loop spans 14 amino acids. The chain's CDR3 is CASSLERDRETQYF. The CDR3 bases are TGCGCCAGCAGCTTGGAGCGGGATAGGGAGACCCAGTACTTC.

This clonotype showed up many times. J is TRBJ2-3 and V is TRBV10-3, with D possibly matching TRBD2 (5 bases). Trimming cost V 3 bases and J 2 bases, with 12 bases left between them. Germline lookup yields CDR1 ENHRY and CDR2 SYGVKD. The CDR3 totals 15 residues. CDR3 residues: CAISDPVRATDTQYF. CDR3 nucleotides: TGTGCCATCAGTGATCCCGTGAGGGCCACAGATACGCAGTATTTT.

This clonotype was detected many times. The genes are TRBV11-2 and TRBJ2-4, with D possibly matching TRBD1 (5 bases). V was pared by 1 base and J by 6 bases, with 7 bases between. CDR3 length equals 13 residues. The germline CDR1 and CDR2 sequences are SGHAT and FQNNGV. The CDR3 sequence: CASSLAQGNIQYF. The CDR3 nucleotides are TGTGCCAGCAGCTTAGCGCAGGGAAACATTCAGTACTTC.

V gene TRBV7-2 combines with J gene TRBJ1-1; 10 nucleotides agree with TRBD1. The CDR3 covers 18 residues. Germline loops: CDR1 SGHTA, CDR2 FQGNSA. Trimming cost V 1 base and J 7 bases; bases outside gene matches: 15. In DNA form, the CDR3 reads TGTGCCAGCAGCTTAGAATCTCTGACAGGGGGCGAATCGATTGAAGCTTTCTTT. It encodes CASSLESLTGGESIEAFF.

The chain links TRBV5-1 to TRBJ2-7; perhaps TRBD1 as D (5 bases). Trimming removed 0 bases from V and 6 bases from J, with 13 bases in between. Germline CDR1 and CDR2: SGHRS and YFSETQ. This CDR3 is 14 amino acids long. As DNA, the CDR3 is TGCGCCAGCAGCTTGGGACAGTCGGAAGGCGAGCAGTACTTC. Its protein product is CASSLGQSEGEQYF.

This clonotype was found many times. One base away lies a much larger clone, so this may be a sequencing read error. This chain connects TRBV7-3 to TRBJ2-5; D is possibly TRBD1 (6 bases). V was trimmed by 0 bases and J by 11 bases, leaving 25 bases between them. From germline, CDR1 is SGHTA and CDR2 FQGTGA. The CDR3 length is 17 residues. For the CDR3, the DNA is TGTGCCAGCAGCTTAACGGATCGCCGGGACAACAATAATGAGCAGTACTTC. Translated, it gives CASSLTDRRDNNNEQYF.

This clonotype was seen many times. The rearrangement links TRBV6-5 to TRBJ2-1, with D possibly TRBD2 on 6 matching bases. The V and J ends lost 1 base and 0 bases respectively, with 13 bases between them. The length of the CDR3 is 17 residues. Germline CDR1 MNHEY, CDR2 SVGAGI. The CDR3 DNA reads TGTGCCAGCAGTTACTTCGGGGGTGGGAGCTCCTACAATGAGCAGTTCTTC. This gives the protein CASSYFGGGSSYNEQFF.

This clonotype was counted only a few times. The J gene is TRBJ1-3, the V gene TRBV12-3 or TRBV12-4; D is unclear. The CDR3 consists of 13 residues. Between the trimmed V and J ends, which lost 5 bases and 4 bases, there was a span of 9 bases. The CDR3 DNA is TGTGCCAGCAGTGTGTCCGGCGGAAACACCATATATTTT. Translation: CASSVSGGNTIYF.

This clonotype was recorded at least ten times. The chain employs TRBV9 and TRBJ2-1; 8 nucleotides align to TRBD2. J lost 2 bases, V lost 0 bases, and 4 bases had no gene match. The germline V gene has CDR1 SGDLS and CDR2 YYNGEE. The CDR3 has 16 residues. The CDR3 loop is CASSVGGAGAYNEQFF. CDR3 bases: TGTGCCAGCAGCGTAGGCGGAGCGGGGGCCTACAATGAGCAGTTCTTC.

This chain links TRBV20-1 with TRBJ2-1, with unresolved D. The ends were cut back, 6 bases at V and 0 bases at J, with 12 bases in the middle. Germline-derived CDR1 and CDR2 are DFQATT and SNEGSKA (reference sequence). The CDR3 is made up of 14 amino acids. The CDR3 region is CSAYDSSSYNEQFF. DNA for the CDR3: TGCAGTGCCTATGACTCTAGCTCCTACAATGAGCAGTTCTTC.

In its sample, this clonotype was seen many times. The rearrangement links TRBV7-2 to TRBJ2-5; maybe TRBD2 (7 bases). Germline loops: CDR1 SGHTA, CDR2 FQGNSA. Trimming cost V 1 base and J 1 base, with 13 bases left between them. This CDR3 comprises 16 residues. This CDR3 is CASSLVGRGPQETQYF. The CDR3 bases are TGTGCCAGCAGCTTAGTAGGGCGGGGGCCCCAAGAGACCCAGTACTTC.

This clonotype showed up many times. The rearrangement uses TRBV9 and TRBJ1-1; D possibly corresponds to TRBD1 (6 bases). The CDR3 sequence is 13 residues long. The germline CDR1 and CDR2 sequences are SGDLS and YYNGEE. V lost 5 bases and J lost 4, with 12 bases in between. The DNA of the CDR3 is TGTGCCAGCAGTGTAAGGGGGGGCACTGAAGCTTTCTTT. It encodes CASSVRGGTEAFF.

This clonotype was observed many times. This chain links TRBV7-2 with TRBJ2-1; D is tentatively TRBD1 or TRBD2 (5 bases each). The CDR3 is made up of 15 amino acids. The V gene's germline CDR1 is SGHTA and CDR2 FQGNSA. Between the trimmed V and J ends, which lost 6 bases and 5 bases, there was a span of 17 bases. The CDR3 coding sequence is TGTGCCAGCAGTTACTACAGAGGGGTTCACAATGAGCAGTTCTTC. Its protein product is CASSYYRGVHNEQFF.

The DNA of the CDR3 is TGCAGTGCTAGATACGAGGGGACTGAAGCTTTCTTT. Translation: CSARYEGTEAFF. The rearrangement links TRBV20-1 to TRBJ1-1, with a possible D match to TRBD1 (5 bases). Per germline, CDR1 DFQATT and CDR2 SNEGSKA (reference sequence). Trimming pared 2 bases from V and 5 bases from J, leaving 9 bases between. The CDR3 loop spans 12 amino acids.

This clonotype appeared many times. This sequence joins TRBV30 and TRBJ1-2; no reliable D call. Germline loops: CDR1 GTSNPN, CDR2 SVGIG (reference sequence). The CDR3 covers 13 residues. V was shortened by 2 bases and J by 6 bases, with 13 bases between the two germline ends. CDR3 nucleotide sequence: TGTGCCTGGAGTAGCCAGAGCGGGGATGGCTACACCTTC. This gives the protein CAWSSQSGDGYTF.